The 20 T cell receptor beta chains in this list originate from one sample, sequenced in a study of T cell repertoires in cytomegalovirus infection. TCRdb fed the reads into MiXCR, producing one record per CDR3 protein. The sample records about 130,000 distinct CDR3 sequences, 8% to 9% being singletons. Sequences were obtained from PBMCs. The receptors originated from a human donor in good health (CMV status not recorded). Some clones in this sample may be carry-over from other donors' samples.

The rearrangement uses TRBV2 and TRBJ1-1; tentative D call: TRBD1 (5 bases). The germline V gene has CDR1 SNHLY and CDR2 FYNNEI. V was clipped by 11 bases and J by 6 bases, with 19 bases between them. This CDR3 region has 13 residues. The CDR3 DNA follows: TGTGCCGAAGCCTGGGGCGGAAGTTCTGAAGCTTTCTTT. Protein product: CAEAWGGSSEAFF.

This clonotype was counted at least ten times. CDR3 loop: CASSIDWTGTNYNEQFF. The DNA of the CDR3 is TGTGCCAGTAGTATAGATTGGACAGGGACTAACTACAATGAGCAGTTCTTC. V gene TRBV19 combines with J gene TRBJ2-1; tentative D call: TRBD1 (8 bases). Trimming shortened V by 0 bases and J by 3 bases, and 15 bases separated the two germline ends. Germline V lookup: CDR1 LNHDA, CDR2 SQIVND (reference sequence). The CDR3 is made up of 17 amino acids.

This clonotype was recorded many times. This CDR3 reads CASSLTQSSYNEQFF. CDR3 nucleotide sequence: TGTGCCAGCAGCTTAACTCAGTCCTCCTACAATGAGCAGTTCTTC. The chain carries TRBV7-3 and TRBJ2-1, with D uncertain. The CDR3 extends over 15 amino acids. With 0 bases removed from V and 0 bases from J, the gap between germline ends came to 6 bases. The germline V gene has CDR1 SGHTA and CDR2 FQGTGA.

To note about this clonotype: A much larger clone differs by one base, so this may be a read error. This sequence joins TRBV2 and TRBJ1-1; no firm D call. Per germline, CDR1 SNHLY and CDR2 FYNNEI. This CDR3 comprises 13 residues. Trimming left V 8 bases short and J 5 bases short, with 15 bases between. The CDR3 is CASERLMGTEAFF. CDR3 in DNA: TGTGCCAGCGAGCGACTAATGGGGACTGAAGCTTTCTTT. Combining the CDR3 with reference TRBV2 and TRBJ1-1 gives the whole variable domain EPEVTQTPSHQVTQMGQEVILRCVPISNHLYFYWYRQILGQKVEFLVSFYNNEISEKSEIFDDQFSVERPDGSNFTLKIRSTKLEDSAMYFCASERLMGTEAFFGQGTRLTVV.

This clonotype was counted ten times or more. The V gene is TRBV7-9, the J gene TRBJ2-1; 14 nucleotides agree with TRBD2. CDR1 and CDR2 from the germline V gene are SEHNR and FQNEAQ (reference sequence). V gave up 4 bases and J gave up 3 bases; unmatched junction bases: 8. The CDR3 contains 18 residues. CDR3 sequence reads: CASSSPGTSGGFYNEQFF. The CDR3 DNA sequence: TGTGCCAGCAGCTCTCCCGGGACTAGCGGGGGCTTCTACAATGAGCAGTTCTTC. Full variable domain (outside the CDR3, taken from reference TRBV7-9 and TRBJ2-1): DTGVSQNPRHKITKRGQNVTFRCDPISEHNRLYWYRQTLGQGPEFLTYFQNEAQLEKSRLLSDRFSAERPKGSFSTLEIQRTEQGDSAMYLCASSSPGTSGGFYNEQFFGPGTRLTVL.

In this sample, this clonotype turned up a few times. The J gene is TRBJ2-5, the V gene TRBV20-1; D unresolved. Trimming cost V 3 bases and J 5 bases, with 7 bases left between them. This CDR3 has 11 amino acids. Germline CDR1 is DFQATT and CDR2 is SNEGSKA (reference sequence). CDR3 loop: CSASGGETQYF. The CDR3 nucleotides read TGCAGTGCTAGTGGTGGTGAGACCCAGTACTTC.

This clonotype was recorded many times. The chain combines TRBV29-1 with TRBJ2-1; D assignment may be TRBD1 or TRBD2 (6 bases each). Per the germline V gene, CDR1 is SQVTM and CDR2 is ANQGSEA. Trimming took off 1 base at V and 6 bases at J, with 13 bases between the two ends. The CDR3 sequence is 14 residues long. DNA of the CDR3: TGCAGCGTTGAAGTTATCGAGGGGGGCAATGAGCAGTTCTTC. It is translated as CSVEVIEGGNEQFF.

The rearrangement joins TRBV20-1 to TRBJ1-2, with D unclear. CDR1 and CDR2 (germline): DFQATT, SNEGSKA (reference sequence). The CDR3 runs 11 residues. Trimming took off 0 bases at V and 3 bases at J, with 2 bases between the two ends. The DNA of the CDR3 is TGCAGTGCTAGAGATTACTATGGCTACACCTTC. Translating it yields CSARDYYGYTF.

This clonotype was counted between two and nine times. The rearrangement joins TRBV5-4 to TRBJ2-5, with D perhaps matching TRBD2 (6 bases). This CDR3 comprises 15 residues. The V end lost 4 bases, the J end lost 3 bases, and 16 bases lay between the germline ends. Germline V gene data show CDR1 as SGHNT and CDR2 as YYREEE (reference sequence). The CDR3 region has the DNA TGTGCCAGCAGCCAACTACGGGACTCTGAAGAGACCCAGTACTTC. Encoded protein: CASSQLRDSEETQYF.

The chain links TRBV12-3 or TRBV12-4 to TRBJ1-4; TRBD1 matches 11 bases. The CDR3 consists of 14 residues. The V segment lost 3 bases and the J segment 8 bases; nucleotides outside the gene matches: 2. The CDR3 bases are TGTGCCAGCAGTTTGGGACAGGGGGAGGAAAAACTGTTTTTT. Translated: CASSLGQGEEKLFF.

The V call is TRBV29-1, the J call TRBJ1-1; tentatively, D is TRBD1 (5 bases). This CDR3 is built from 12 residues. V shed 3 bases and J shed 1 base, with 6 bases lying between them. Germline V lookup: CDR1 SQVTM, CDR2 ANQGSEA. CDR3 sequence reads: CSVDRANTEAFF. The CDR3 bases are TGCAGCGTTGACAGGGCGAACACTGAAGCTTTCTTT.

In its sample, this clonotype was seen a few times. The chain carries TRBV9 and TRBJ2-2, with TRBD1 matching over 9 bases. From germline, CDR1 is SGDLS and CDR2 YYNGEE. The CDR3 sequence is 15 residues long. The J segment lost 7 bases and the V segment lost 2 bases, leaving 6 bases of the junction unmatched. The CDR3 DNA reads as TGTGCCAGCAGCGTGGGGACAGGGAGGTTCGGGGAGCTGTTTTTT. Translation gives CASSVGTGRFGELFF.

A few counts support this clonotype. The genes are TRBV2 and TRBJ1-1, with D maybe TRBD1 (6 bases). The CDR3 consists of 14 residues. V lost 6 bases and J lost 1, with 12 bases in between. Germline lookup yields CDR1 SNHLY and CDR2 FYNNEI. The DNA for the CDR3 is TGTGCCAGCAGGCGGACAGATACGAACACTGAAGCTTTCTTT. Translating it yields CASRRTDTNTEAFF.

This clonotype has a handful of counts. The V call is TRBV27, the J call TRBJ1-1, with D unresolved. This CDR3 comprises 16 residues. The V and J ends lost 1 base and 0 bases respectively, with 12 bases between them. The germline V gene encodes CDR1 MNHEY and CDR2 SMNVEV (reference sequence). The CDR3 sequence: CASSLLASAMNTEAFF. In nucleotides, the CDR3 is TGTGCCAGCAGTTTATTGGCCAGCGCTATGAACACTGAAGCTTTCTTT.

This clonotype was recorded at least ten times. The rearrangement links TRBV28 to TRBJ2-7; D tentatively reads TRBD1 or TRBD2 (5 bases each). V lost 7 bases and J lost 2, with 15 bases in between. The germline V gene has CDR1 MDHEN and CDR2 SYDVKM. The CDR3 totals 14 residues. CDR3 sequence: CASNSGSVAYEQYF. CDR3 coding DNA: TGTGCCAGCAACTCAGGGAGCGTAGCCTACGAGCAGTACTTC.

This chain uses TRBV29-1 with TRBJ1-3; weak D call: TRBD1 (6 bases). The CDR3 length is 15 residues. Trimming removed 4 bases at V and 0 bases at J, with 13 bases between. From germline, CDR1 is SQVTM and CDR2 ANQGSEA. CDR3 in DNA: TGCAGCGTTGGAGTTCGGACAGACTCTGGAAACACCATATATTTT. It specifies CSVGVRTDSGNTIYF. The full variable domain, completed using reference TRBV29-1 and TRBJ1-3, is SAVISQKPSRDICQRGTSLTIQCQVDSQVTMMFWYRQQPGQSLTLIATANQGSEATYESGFVIDKFPISRPNLTFSTLTVSNMSPEDSSIYLCSVGVRTDSGNTIYFGEGSWLTVV.

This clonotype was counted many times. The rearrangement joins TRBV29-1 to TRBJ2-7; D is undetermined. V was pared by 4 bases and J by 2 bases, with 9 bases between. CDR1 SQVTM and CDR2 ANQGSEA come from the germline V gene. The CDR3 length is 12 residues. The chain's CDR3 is CSVVAEAYEQYF. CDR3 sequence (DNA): TGCAGCGTTGTGGCAGAGGCCTACGAGCAGTACTTC.

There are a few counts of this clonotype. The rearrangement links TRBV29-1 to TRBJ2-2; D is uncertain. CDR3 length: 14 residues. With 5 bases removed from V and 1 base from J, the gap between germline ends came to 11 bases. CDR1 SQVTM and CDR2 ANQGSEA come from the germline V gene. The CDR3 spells CSVIQNGNTGELFF. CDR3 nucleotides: TGCAGCGTTATACAAAACGGGAACACCGGGGAGCTGTTTTTT.

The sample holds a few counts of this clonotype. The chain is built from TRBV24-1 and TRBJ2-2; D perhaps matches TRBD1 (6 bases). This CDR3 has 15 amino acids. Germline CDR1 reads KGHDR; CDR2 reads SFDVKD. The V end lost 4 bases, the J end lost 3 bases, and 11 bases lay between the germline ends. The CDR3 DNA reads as TGTGCCACCAGTGACCCGGGACATCACACCGGGGAGCTGTTTTTT. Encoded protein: CATSDPGHHTGELFF.

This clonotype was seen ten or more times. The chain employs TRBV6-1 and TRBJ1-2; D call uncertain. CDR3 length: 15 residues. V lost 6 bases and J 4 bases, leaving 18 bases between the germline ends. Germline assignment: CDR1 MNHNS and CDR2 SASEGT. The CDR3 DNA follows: TGTGCCAGCAGGGCTGGCGGGAGTACATCCTATGGCTACACCTTC. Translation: CASRAGGSTSYGYTF.